The 4 T cell receptor beta chains presented below share a single source sample, sequenced in a study of CD8 T cells in ankylosing spondylitis. One entry per CDR3 protein results from TCRdb running MiXCR on the 5' RACE reads. The top ten hold about an eighth of the sample, which has under 450,000 distinct CDR3 sequences, roughly 20% seen once. What was sequenced was blood, either unsorted or a sorted T cell fraction (not recorded which). The receptors stem from a male donor with ankylosing spondylitis or in good health (not recorded which).

This clonotype has ten or more counts. The chain combines TRBV12-3 or TRBV12-4 with TRBJ2-7; 9 bases are a match to TRBD2. V was pared by 6 bases and J by 5 bases, with 5 bases of the junction left unmatched. This CDR3 comprises 13 residues. The CDR3 bases are TGTGCCAGCAGCCTAGCGGGGCCCGACGAGCAGTACTTC. Protein product: CASSLAGPDEQYF.

This clonotype has just a few counts. CDR3 amino acids: CASSRDGETQYF. CDR3 sequence (DNA): TGTGCCAGCAGCCGGGACGGAGAGACCCAGTACTTC. The chain employs TRBV7-9 and TRBJ2-5, with D perhaps assigned TRBD1 or TRBD2 (5 bases each). CDR1 is SEHNR and CDR2 is FQNEAQ in the germline V gene (reference sequence). The V end lost 5 bases, the J end lost 4 bases, and 8 bases lay between the germline ends. The CDR3 sequence is 12 residues long.

The chain carries TRBV28 and TRBJ2-1; 15 positions agree with TRBD2. The CDR3 extends over 18 amino acids. From germline, CDR1 is MDHEN and CDR2 SYDVKM. V gave up 6 bases and J gave up 4 bases; unmatched junction bases: 10. The CDR3 here is CASSPGTSGGSLYNEQFF. DNA for the CDR3: TGTGCCAGCAGCCCCGGGACTAGCGGGGGGTCCTTGTACAATGAGCAGTTCTTC.

Only a few counts were recorded for this clonotype. The chain links TRBV11-2 to TRBJ2-2; D is possibly TRBD1 (6 bases). This CDR3 contains 14 residues. Germline values: CDR1 SGHAT, CDR2 FQNNGV. Deletions cut 5 bases from V and 6 bases from J, with 13 bases between. In DNA, the CDR3 is TGTGCCAGCAGCGTATACAGGGTGCCCGGGGAGCTGTTTTTT. Translated: CASSVYRVPGELFF.